The clone carrying this T cell receptor beta chain was seen only a few times. The target antigen is unknown. Germline CDR1 is MNHNY and CDR2 is SVGAGI (reference sequence). The V gene lost 2 bases and the J gene lost 12 bases, with 14 bases spanning the gap. This CDR3 region has 13 residues. The data originate from a study of T cell repertoires in cytomegalovirus infection. Study overall: From public TCR beta signatures came an indication of both CMV infection and matching HLA type. General study findings and limits: Clonotype analysis showed dominance of the ex vivo response by HLA-C-restricted CMV-specific TCR beta clonotypes.

TCRdb used MiXCR to reprocess the reads, holding one entry per CDR3 protein. The table includes roughly 760,000 distinct CDR3 sequences, less than 40% detected once. Sequences were obtained from PBMCs. The V and J genes are TRBV6-6 and TRBJ2-1; D uncertain. The TCR was taken from a human donor in good health (CMV status not recorded). Some clones in this sample may be carry-over from other donors' samples. The CDR3 sequence: CASSYPQPSRQFF. The CDR3 DNA follows: TGTGCCAGCAGTTACCCCCAGCCCAGTCGGCAGTTCTTC.